This T cell receptor beta chain was found in a study of metastatic and nonmetastatic thyroid tumors. Study in general: Repertoire comparison spanned blood and tumor or nodule tissue of malignant and benign thyroid patients.

Concerning this clone itself: The antigen is undetermined.

There were no patients who had received any treatment before thyroid surgery. Study-wide points: Across blood and tumor, TCR beta diversity in malignant thyroid tumors was reportedly significantly higher than in benign nodules.

As handled by the study authors: To classify distant metastasis in papillary thyroid cancer, a model was built from CDR3 differences across clinicopathological groups. TCRdb recomputed clones from the PCR reads via MiXCR. These V and J calls are TCRdb output, not the study's own analysis. The data show around 28,000 clones, with 15% to 20% seen just once and 4.7% held by the top ten. This receptor was identified in a female donor with papillary thyroid cancer or a benign thyroid nodule (not recorded which). Some clones in this sample may be carry-over from other donors' samples. The sample was blood.

CDR3 sequence: CAWSVEFGNQPQHF. Written as DNA, the CDR3 is TGTGCCTGGAGTGTGGAGTTTGGCAATCAGCCCCAGCATTTT. This rearrangement joins TRBV30 to TRBJ1-5; D is uncertain. The CDR3 contains 14 residues. CDR1 is GTSNPN and CDR2 is SVGIG in the germline V gene (reference sequence). V dropped 0 bases and J dropped 2 bases, with 8 bases sitting between them.